Included here is one TCR beta chain sequence, with context. Measured with immunoSEQ multiplex PCR; TCRdb has only the in-frame clones, and not every one. The sample yields a few hundred thousand clones, 65% to 90% seen once. The source of the sample is a study of blood T cell repertoires in COVID-19. CDR3 length: 13 amino acids. Germline V gene lookup returns CDR1 LNHDA and CDR2 SQIVND (reference sequence). With 3 bases removed from V and 5 bases from J, the gap between germline ends came to 8 bases. The sequencing input was peripheral blood. The clonotype originates from a human donor in a cohort sampled during active COVID-19. The chain uses TRBV19 and TRBJ1-5; D remains unclear. The CDR3 DNA reads TGTGCCAGTAGTATCGGCCGGGATCAGCCCCAGCATTTT. Translated, it gives CASSIGRDQPQHF.